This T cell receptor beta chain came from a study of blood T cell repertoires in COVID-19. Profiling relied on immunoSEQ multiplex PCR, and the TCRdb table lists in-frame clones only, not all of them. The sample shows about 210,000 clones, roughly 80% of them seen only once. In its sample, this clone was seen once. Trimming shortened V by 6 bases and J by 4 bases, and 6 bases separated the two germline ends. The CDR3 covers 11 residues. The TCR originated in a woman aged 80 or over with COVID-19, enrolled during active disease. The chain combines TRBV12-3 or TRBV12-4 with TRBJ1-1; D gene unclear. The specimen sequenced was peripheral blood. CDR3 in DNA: TGTGCCAGCAGCCCCGTCACTGAAGCTTTCTTT. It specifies CASSPVTEAFF.